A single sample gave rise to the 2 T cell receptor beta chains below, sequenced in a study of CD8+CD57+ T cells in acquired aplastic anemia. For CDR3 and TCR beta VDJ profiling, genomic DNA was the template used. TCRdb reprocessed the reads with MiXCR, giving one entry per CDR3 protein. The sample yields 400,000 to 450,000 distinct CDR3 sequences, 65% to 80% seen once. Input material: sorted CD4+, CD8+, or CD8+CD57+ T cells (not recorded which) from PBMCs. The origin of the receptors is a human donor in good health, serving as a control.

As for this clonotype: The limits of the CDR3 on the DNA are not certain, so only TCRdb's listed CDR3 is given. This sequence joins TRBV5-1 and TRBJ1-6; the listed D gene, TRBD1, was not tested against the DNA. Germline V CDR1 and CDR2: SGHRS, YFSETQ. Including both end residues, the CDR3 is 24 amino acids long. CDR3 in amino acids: CASSSQTSGNFCAISGQGNSPLHF.

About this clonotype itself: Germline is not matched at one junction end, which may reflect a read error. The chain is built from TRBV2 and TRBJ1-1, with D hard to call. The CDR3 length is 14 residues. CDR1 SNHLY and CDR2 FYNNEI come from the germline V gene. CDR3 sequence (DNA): TGTGCCAGCAGTCCCTCCTCAGAGCGGAACACAGAAGCCTTT. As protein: CASSPSSERNTEAF.